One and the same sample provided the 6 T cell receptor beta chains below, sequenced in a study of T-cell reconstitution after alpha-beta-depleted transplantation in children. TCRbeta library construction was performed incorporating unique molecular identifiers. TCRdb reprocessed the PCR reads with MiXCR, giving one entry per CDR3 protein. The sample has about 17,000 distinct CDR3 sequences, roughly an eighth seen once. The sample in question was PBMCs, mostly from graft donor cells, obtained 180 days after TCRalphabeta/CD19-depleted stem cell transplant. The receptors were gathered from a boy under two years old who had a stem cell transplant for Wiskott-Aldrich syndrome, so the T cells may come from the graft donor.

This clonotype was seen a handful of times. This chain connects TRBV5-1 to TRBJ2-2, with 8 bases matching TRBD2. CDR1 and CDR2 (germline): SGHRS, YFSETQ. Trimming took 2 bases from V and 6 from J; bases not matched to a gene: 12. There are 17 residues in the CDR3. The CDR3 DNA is TGCGCCAGCAGCTTACTATTGGCGGGAGGTGTGGCCGGGGAGCTGTTTTTT. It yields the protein CASSLLLAGGVAGELFF.

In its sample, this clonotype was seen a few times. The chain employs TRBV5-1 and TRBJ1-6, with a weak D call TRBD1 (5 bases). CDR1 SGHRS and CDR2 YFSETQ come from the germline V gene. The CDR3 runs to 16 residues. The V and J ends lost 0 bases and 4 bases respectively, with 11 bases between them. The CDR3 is CASSLARGKYNSPLHF. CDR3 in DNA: TGCGCCAGCAGCTTGGCGCGGGGGAAGTATAATTCACCCCTCCACTTT.

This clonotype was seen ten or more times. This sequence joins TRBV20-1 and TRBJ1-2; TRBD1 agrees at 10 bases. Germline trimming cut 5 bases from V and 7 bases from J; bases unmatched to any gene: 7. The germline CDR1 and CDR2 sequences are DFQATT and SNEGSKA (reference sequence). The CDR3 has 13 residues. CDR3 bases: TGCAGTGCTGCCCCCGGGGACAGGGGTGGCTACACCTTC. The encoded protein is CSAAPGDRGGYTF.

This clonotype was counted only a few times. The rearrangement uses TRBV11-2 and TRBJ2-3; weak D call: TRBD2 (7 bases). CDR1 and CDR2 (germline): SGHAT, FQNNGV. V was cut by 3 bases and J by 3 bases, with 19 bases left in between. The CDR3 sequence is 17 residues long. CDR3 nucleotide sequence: TGTGCCAGCAGCTTGATCTCGGGGGGCTGGCCAACAGATACGCAGTATTTT. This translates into CASSLISGGWPTDTQYF.

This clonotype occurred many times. CDR3 nucleotides: TGTGCCAGCAGCTTAGAACTAGGGAGCACAGATACGCAGTATTTT. Its translation: CASSLELGSTDTQYF. The rearrangement uses TRBV7-6 and TRBJ2-3; weak D call: TRBD2 (5 bases). Trimming left V 1 base short and J 0 bases short, with 8 bases between. The germline V gene encodes CDR1 SGHVS and CDR2 FNYEAQ. This CDR3 is 15 amino acids long.

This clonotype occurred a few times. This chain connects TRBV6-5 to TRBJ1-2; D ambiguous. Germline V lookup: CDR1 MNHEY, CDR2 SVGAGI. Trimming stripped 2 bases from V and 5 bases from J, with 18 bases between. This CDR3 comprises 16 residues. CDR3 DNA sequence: TGTGCCAGCAGTTACGTTCGTGGGCCCGTACTATATGGCTACACCTTC. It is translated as CASSYVRGPVLYGYTF.